The clone carrying this T cell receptor beta chain has only one observation. These data come from a study of neurological immune-mediated disorders. This CDR3 is built from 16 residues. V trimming: 0 bases; J trimming: 7 bases; junction bases outside the gene matches: 10. Germline V gene sequence: CDR1 LNHNV, CDR2 YYDKDF (reference sequence). TCRdb used MiXCR to reprocess the 5' RACE reads, holding one entry per CDR3 protein. The sample records about 24,000 distinct CDR3 sequences, about an eighth being singletons. The chain links TRBV15 to TRBJ1-2, with 8 positions matching TRBD1. Specimen: PBMCs. The TCR comes from a woman aged 40 to 50 with HTLV-1-associated myelopathy (HAM/TSP). In DNA, the CDR3 is TGTGCCACCAGCAGAGACCCGCAGACAGGGGCTGGTGGCTACACCTTC. This sequence encodes CATSRDPQTGAGGYTF.